A single sample gave rise to the 24 T cell receptor beta chains below, sequenced in a study of cytomegalovirus exposure and HLA in healthy donors. Vbeta (60) and Jbeta (13) primers were used in the PCR. Method: immunoSEQ multiplex PCR; TCRdb's copy keeps in-frame clones and lacks some. The table shows roughly 140,000 clones, with around four fifths occurring only once. Source material: PBMCs. The receptors come from a woman in her sixties or seventies in good health and CMV-seropositive.

The V and J genes are TRBV10-1 and TRBJ2-5, with TRBD1 matching over 8 bases. The tail of the sequence fits TRBJ2-7 better, so the J call may be wrong. CDR3 size: 14 residues. In germline, CDR1 is WNHNN, CDR2 SYGVQD (reference sequence). Written as DNA, the CDR3 is TGCGCCAGCAGTCCAGGGGGCCGGTCCTACGAGCAGTACTTC. Translating it yields CASSPGGRSYEQYF.

V is TRBV19 and J is TRBJ2-7, with 12 nucleotides matching TRBD2. Unmatched junction bases numbered 3, after V lost 5 bases and J lost 1 base. The CDR3 loop spans 15 amino acids. Looked up from germline, CDR1 is LNHDA and CDR2 is SQIVND (reference sequence). The CDR3 is CASSAGLAGSYEQYF. The CDR3 DNA reads TGTGCCAGTAGTGCCGGACTAGCGGGATCCTACGAGCAGTACTTC.

This chain uses TRBV4-1 with TRBJ2-3; D is unclear. CDR1 is MGHRA, CDR2 YSYEKL, per germline. Trimming shortened V by 2 bases and J by 4 bases, and 7 bases separated the two germline ends. The CDR3 runs 13 residues. CDR3 amino acids: CASSQNLPDTQYF. As DNA, the CDR3 is TGCGCCAGCAGCCAAAACTTACCAGATACGCAGTATTTT.

In DNA, the CDR3 is TGTGCCAGCAGCTCCGGGACAGGGGGGGGCAATCAGCCCCAGCATTTT. Translated: CASSSGTGGGNQPQHF. The V call is TRBV5-6, the J call TRBJ1-5; 11 bases map to TRBD1. Trimming cost V 3 bases and J 2 bases; bases outside gene matches: 4. CDR1 is SGHDT, CDR2 YYEEEE, per germline. The CDR3 consists of 16 residues.

V is TRBV4-2 and J is TRBJ1-3; 7 bases match TRBD1. V shed 3 bases and J 9 bases; nucleotides not matched to a gene: 8. CDR3 length: 14 residues. Germline CDR1 is LGHNA and CDR2 is YNFKEQ. CDR3: CASSQGQPRGTIYF. The CDR3, as DNA: TGTGCCAGCAGCCAGGGACAGCCCCGGGGCACCATATATTTT.

The V and J genes are TRBV7-3 and TRBJ2-1, with 8 positions matching TRBD2. V gave up 1 base and J gave up 3 bases; unmatched junction bases: 20. The CDR3 consists of 21 residues. The V gene's germline CDR1 is SGHTA and CDR2 FQGTGA. In DNA, the CDR3 is TGTGCCAGCAGCTTAATTTCGGGGGGGACTAAACCCTCCGAACGCTACAATGAGCAGTTCTTC. This translates into CASSLISGGTKPSERYNEQFF. Together with reference TRBV7-3 and TRBJ2-1, the CDR3 gives the full variable domain: GAGVSQTPSNKVTEKGKYVELRCDPISGHTALYWYRQSLGQGPEFLIYFQGTGAADDSGLPNDRFFAVRPEGSVSTLKIQRTERGDSAVYLCASSLISGGTKPSERYNEQFFGPGTRLTVL.

V is TRBV4-2 and J is TRBJ1-4, with TRBD1 identical over 10 bases. There are 15 residues in the CDR3. V lost 3 bases to trimming and J lost 3 bases; unmatched junction nucleotides: 1. Germline CDR1 LGHNA, CDR2 YNFKEQ. CDR3 amino acids: CASSQDRGANEKLFF. In nucleotides, the CDR3 is TGTGCCAGCAGCCAGGACAGGGGGGCTAATGAAAAACTGTTTTTT.

This chain links TRBV7-2 with TRBJ1-2; perhaps TRBD1 as D (5 bases). With 9 bases removed from V and 5 bases from J, the gap between germline ends came to 19 bases. Germline V gene lookup returns CDR1 SGHTA and CDR2 FQGNSA. The CDR3 covers 14 residues. CDR3 DNA sequence: TGTGCCAGTCTTCCTGGGGGGGATGGGTATGGCTACACCTTC. Translated: CASLPGGDGYGYTF.

This clone was counted once. The chain couples TRBV28 to TRBJ2-3, with 8 bases lining up with TRBD1. V lost 5 bases to trimming and J lost 9 bases; unmatched junction nucleotides: 7. CDR3 size: 13 residues. Germline lookup yields CDR1 MDHEN and CDR2 SYDVKM. In DNA, the CDR3 is TGTGCCAGCAGTCCTCCGGACAGGGTGACGCAGTATTTT. This codes for CASSPPDRVTQYF.

This clone has only one observation. V is TRBV7-9 and J is TRBJ2-2; the D is unclear. Between the trimmed V and J ends, which lost 1 base and 5 bases, there was a span of 11 bases. This CDR3 is 15 amino acids long. The V gene's germline CDR1 is SEHNR and CDR2 FQNEAQ (reference sequence). CDR3 in amino acids: CASSLGQDWTGELFF. The CDR3 nucleotides read TGTGCCAGCAGCTTAGGCCAGGATTGGACCGGGGAGCTGTTTTTT.

CDR3 region: CASRLPGQGSEKLFF. The CDR3 DNA sequence: TGTGCCAGCAGACTACCGGGACAGGGAAGTGAAAAACTGTTTTTT. The rearrangement joins TRBV5-5 to TRBJ1-4, with 9 bases matching TRBD1. V shed 5 bases and J 7 bases; nucleotides not matched to a gene: 9. This CDR3 is built from 15 residues. Germline CDR1 reads SGHKS; CDR2 reads YYEKEE (reference sequence).

The V call is TRBV5-1, the J call TRBJ2-5; 14 bases line up with TRBD2. Germline V gene data show CDR1 as SGHRS and CDR2 as YFSETQ. CDR3 length: 16 amino acids. Trimming took 4 bases from V and 5 from J; bases not matched to a gene: 7. The CDR3 here is CASSPGTSGSIETQYF. Here the CDR3 DNA reads TGCGCCAGCAGCCCCGGGACTAGCGGGAGCATTGAGACCCAGTACTTC.

The chain is built from TRBV29-1 and TRBJ1-1; 8 nucleotides line up with TRBD1. V trimming: 7 bases; J trimming: 3 bases; junction bases outside the gene matches: 10. CDR3 length equals 14 residues. Germline V gene lookup returns CDR1 SQVTM and CDR2 ANQGSEA. The CDR3 is CSATGGGRDTEAFF. The CDR3 coding sequence is TGCAGCGCCACAGGGGGAGGGAGAGACACTGAAGCTTTCTTT. Full variable domain (outside the CDR3, taken from reference TRBV29-1 and TRBJ1-1): SAVISQKPSRDICQRGTSLTIQCQVDSQVTMMFWYRQQPGQSLTLIATANQGSEATYESGFVIDKFPISRPNLTFSTLTVSNMSPEDSSIYLCSATGGGRDTEAFFGQGTRLTVV.

The gene calls are TRBV28 and TRBJ2-7, with 10 nucleotides matching TRBD2. Germline-derived CDR1 and CDR2 are MDHEN and SYDVKM. This CDR3 spans 15 amino acids. Trimming at V came to 5 bases and at J to 4 bases, leaving 8 bases not matched to a gene. DNA of the CDR3: TGTGCCAGCAGTCGTGGACTAGCGGAACCTTACGAGCAGTACTTC. Residues: CASSRGLAEPYEQYF.

The rearrangement joins TRBV7-8 to TRBJ2-3, with TRBD2 matching over 10 bases. The CDR3 contains 15 residues. The germline CDR1 and CDR2 sequences are SGHVS and FQNEAQ. V shed 3 bases, J shed 0 bases, and the junction held 0 bases outside the gene matches. CDR3 residues: CASSLTSGSTDTQYF. CDR3 DNA sequence: TGTGCCAGCAGCTTGACTAGCGGGAGCACAGATACGCAGTATTTT.

DNA for the CDR3: TGTGCCAGCTGGAGGAACACTGAAGCTTTCTTT. It codes for CASWRNTEAFF. This chain links TRBV6-1 with TRBJ1-1; D remains ambiguous. V was shortened by 8 bases and J by 1 base, with 5 bases between the two germline ends. The CDR3 sequence is 11 residues long. CDR1 and CDR2 (germline): MNHNS, SASEGT.

Concerning this clone itself: This same CDR3 is encoded by further DNA sequences in the sample. The rearrangement joins TRBV6-5 to TRBJ2-7, with 7 bases matching TRBD1. Germline assignment: CDR1 MNHEY and CDR2 SVGAGI. The length of the CDR3 is 14 residues. The V segment lost 0 bases and the J segment 3 bases; nucleotides outside the gene matches: 2. This chain's CDR3 is CASSYSGQLYEQYF. DNA of the CDR3: TGTGCCAGCAGTTACTCGGGACAGCTCTACGAGCAGTACTTC.

V gene TRBV6-1 combines with J gene TRBJ2-2, with 7 bases that match TRBD2. This CDR3 is 12 amino acids long. Germline V gene lookup returns CDR1 MNHNS and CDR2 SASEGT. CDR3: CAGEGLAGELFF. The DNA for the CDR3 is TGTGCTGGGGAGGGGCTGGCCGGGGAGCTGTTTTTT.

V is TRBV29-1 and J is TRBJ1-2, with 7 bases that match TRBD1. CDR1 SQVTM and CDR2 ANQGSEA come from the germline V gene. V shed 7 bases and J 8 bases; nucleotides not matched to a gene: 13. The CDR3 has 13 residues. CDR3 amino acids: CSAVETGNSGYTF. The DNA of the CDR3 is TGCAGCGCGGTTGAGACAGGGAACTCAGGCTACACCTTC.

This chain joins TRBV19 and TRBJ2-5, with 8 bases aligning to TRBD2. Per the germline V gene, CDR1 is LNHDA and CDR2 is SQIVND (reference sequence). CDR3 length: 13 residues. V gave up 4 bases and J gave up 11 bases; unmatched junction bases: 9. CDR3 sequence reads: CASSSGSGEIQYF. For the CDR3, the DNA is TGTGCCAGTAGTAGCGGTAGCGGGGAGATACAGTACTTC.

V usage is TRBV4-1 and J usage is TRBJ2-7; 11 bases are a match to TRBD2. V lost 0 bases to trimming and J lost 2 bases; unmatched junction nucleotides: 6. The CDR3 covers 17 residues. Germline values: CDR1 MGHRA, CDR2 YSYEKL. Written as DNA, the CDR3 is TGCGCCAGCAGCCAAGAAGCACTAGCGGGAGCCCCCTACGAGCAGTACTTC. This translates into CASSQEALAGAPYEQYF.

V is TRBV6-6 and J is TRBJ1-5, with 7 bases that match TRBD1. The germline V gene has CDR1 MNHNY and CDR2 SVGAGI (reference sequence). Unmatched junction bases numbered 7, after V lost 6 bases and J lost 5 bases. CDR3 length: 14 amino acids. CDR3 sequence: CASRHRGEDQPQHF. DNA of the CDR3: TGTGCCAGCAGACACAGGGGCGAGGATCAGCCCCAGCATTTT.

This sequence joins TRBV6-5 and TRBJ2-7; D is unresolved. Trimming removed 5 bases at V and 6 bases at J, with 20 bases between. CDR3 length: 15 amino acids. Germline assignment: CDR1 MNHEY and CDR2 SVGAGI. The CDR3 here is CASSSVLGPLGEQYF. CDR3 nucleotides: TGTGCCAGCAGTAGCGTTCTCGGTCCCTTGGGCGAGCAGTACTTC.

The chain uses TRBV28 and TRBJ1-4; D remains ambiguous. CDR3 size: 12 residues. With 4 bases removed from V and 4 bases from J, the gap between germline ends came to 4 bases. Germline-derived CDR1 and CDR2 are MDHEN and SYDVKM. The CDR3 DNA sequence: TGTGCCAGCAGTTCCCTTAATGAAAAACTGTTTTTT. Amino acids: CASSSLNEKLFF.